The rows below give T cell receptor beta chains drawn from one sample of a study of high-grade serous ovarian cancer treatment subgroups. Sequencing was performed with immunoSEQ multiplex PCR; in TCRdb, only in-frame clones are kept and a portion is missing. Of about 4,800 clones in the sample, over 60% were seen once. Sequencing was performed on tumor tissue. The source is a human donor with high-grade serous ovarian cancer. The CDR3 runs from the conserved cysteine through the conserved F or W. Fields, in order: V gene, J gene, clone size, D gene, CDR3 protein, CDR3 DNA. The D gene is left open where the match is weak. Clone size, where shown, is once, few, many, or a class for clones that have expanded.

V gene: TRBV5-4
J gene: TRBJ2-7
clone size: NA
D gene: TRBD2
CDR3 protein: CASSSGRLAGVSYEQYF
CDR3 DNA: TGTGCCAGCAGCTCGGGGCGCCTAGCGGGGGTCTCCTACGAGCAGTACTTC

V gene: TRBV4-1
J gene: TRBJ1-1
clone size: NA
D gene: NA
CDR3 protein: CASSQGYMNTEAFF
CDR3 DNA: TGCGCCAGCAGCCAAGGATATATGAACACTGAAGCTTTCTTT

V gene: TRBV6-5
J gene: TRBJ1-3
clone size: once
D gene: NA
CDR3 protein: CASSYSGGGNTIYF
CDR3 DNA: TGTGCCAGCAGTTACTCCGGGGGAGGAAACACCATATATTTT

V gene: TRBV5-1
J gene: TRBJ1-1
clone size: once
D gene: TRBD1
CDR3 protein: CASSPGQGNTEAFF
CDR3 DNA: TGCGCCAGCAGCCCTGGACAGGGTAACACTGAAGCTTTCTTT

V gene: TRBV28
J gene: TRBJ2-3
clone size: NA
D gene: TRBD2
CDR3 protein: CASSLFTSGGRGTDTQYF
CDR3 DNA: TGTGCCAGCAGTTTATTCACTAGCGGGGGGAGGGGCACAGATACGCAGTATTTT

V gene: TRBV29-1
J gene: TRBJ2-6
clone size: once
D gene: NA
CDR3 protein: CSVEDFGQFLSSGANVLTF
CDR3 DNA: TGCAGCGTTGAAGATTTCGGACAGTTCTTGAGCTCTGGGGCCAACGTCCTGACTTTC

V gene: TRBV9
J gene: TRBJ2-1
clone size: few
D gene: NA
CDR3 protein: CASSMGLSHNEQFF
CDR3 DNA: TGTGCCAGCAGCATGGGACTTTCTCACAATGAGCAGTTCTTC

V gene: TRBV29-1
J gene: TRBJ2-7
clone size: NA
D gene: NA
CDR3 protein: CSVGPAGSIYEQYF
CDR3 DNA: TGCAGCGTTGGTCCGGCAGGGAGCATCTACGAGCAGTACTTC

V gene: TRBV4-1
J gene: TRBJ1-1
clone size: few
D gene: NA
CDR3 protein: CASSQEPGPNTEAFF
CDR3 DNA: TGCGCCAGCAGCCAAGAGCCGGGCCCGAACACTGAAGCTTTCTTT

V gene: TRBV7-9
J gene: TRBJ2-1
clone size: NA
D gene: NA
CDR3 protein: CASRSTGGRYNEQFF
CDR3 DNA: TGTGCCAGCAGATCGACAGGAGGTCGGTACAATGAGCAGTTCTTC

V gene: TRBV5-6
J gene: TRBJ2-7
clone size: NA
D gene: TRBD2
CDR3 protein: CASSFSQASGYEQYF
CDR3 DNA: TGTGCCAGCAGCTTCAGCCAGGCTAGCGGGTACGAGCAGTACTTC

V gene: TRBV19
J gene: TRBJ1-1
clone size: few
D gene: TRBD1
CDR3 protein: CAISQGGGTEAFF
CDR3 DNA: TGTGCCATCTCGCAGGGGGGAGGCACTGAAGCTTTCTTT

V gene: TRBV2
J gene: TRBJ2-1
clone size: NA
D gene: TRBD2
CDR3 protein: CASSRRGLAGRGGGSYNEQFF
CDR3 DNA: TGTGCCAGCAGCCGCCGGGGACTAGCGGGACGAGGAGGGGGCTCCTACAATGAGCAGTTCTTC

V gene: TRBV2
J gene: TRBJ1-1
clone size: once
D gene: NA
CDR3 protein: CASSTLGGSTEAFF
CDR3 DNA: TGTGCCAGCAGTACCTTGGGGGGGAGCACTGAAGCTTTCTTT

V gene: TRBV27
J gene: TRBJ2-1
clone size: few
D gene: TRBD2
CDR3 protein: CASSQDSGLASYNEQFF
CDR3 DNA: TGTGCCAGCAGCCAAGATTCCGGACTAGCGTCCTACAATGAGCAGTTCTTC

V gene: TRBV6-1
J gene: TRBJ1-4
clone size: NA
D gene: NA
CDR3 protein: CASSPGRREKLFF
CDR3 DNA: TGTGCCAGCAGCCCCGGGAGGAGGGAAAAACTGTTTTTT

V gene: TRBV6-5
J gene: TRBJ1-6
clone size: once
D gene: NA
CDR3 protein: CASSYGGVSPLHF
CDR3 DNA: TGTGCCAGCAGTTACGGTGGGGTATCGCCCCTCCACTTT

V gene: TRBV7-2
J gene: TRBJ2-5
clone size: NA
D gene: NA
CDR3 protein: CASSPTGPRETQYF
CDR3 DNA: TGTGCCAGCAGCCCGACAGGCCCGAGGGAGACCCAGTACTTC

V gene: TRBV19
J gene: TRBJ2-1
clone size: NA
D gene: TRBD1
CDR3 protein: CASSRTGGVHNEQFF
CDR3 DNA: TGTGCCAGTAGTCGGACAGGGGGGGTACACAATGAGCAGTTCTTC

V gene: TRBV6-6
J gene: TRBJ1-5
clone size: NA
D gene: TRBD1
CDR3 protein: CASRSGQGETQPQHF
CDR3 DNA: TGTGCCAGCAGGTCGGGACAGGGTGAGACTCAGCCCCAGCATTTT

V gene: TRBV7-2
J gene: TRBJ1-3
clone size: once
D gene: TRBD1
CDR3 protein: CASRDQGGSGNTIYF
CDR3 DNA: TGTGCCAGCAGGGACCAGGGGGGATCTGGAAACACCATATATTTT

V gene: TRBV5-6
J gene: TRBJ1-2
clone size: NA
D gene: TRBD1
CDR3 protein: CASSLRQGGRYGYTF
CDR3 DNA: TGTGCCAGCAGCTTACGACAGGGGGGCCGCTATGGCTACACCTTC

V gene: TRBV27
J gene: TRBJ2-3
clone size: few
D gene: NA
CDR3 protein: CASTPHWTRGTDTQYF
CDR3 DNA: TGTGCCAGCACCCCCCATTGGACGCGGGGCACAGATACGCAGTATTTT

V gene: TRBV28
J gene: TRBJ2-7
clone size: NA
D gene: TRBD2
CDR3 protein: CASSTLTPYSGRDSYEQYF
CDR3 DNA: TGTGCCAGCAGCACCCTAACCCCTTATAGCGGGAGGGATTCCTACGAGCAGTACTTC

V gene: TRBV30
J gene: TRBJ2-2
clone size: NA
D gene: NA
CDR3 protein: CAWRVVGGNTGELFF
CDR3 DNA: TGTGCCTGGAGAGTCGTCGGGGGGAACACCGGGGAGCTGTTTTTT

V gene: TRBV4-1
J gene: TRBJ2-1
clone size: NA
D gene: NA
CDR3 protein: CASSHLKPTAHEQFF
CDR3 DNA: TGCGCCAGCAGCCACCTAAAGCCGACAGCCCATGAGCAGTTCTTC

V gene: TRBV7-8
J gene: TRBJ2-6
clone size: NA
D gene: NA
CDR3 protein: CASSGGANVLTF
CDR3 DNA: TGTGCCAGCTCTGGCGGGGCCAACGTCCTGACTTTC

V gene: TRBV7-6
J gene: TRBJ1-5
clone size: few
D gene: NA
CDR3 protein: CASSRAGAGQPQHF
CDR3 DNA: TGTGCCAGCAGCCGAGCAGGGGCAGGTCAGCCCCAGCATTTT

V gene: TRBV7-9
J gene: TRBJ2-2
clone size: NA
D gene: NA
CDR3 protein: CASRSYGELFF
CDR3 DNA: TGTGCCAGCAGGTCCTACGGGGAGCTGTTTTTT

V gene: TRBV11-2
J gene: TRBJ2-5
clone size: NA
D gene: TRBD2
CDR3 protein: CASSRTSGKRKETQYF
CDR3 DNA: TGTGCCAGCAGCCGGACTAGCGGGAAACGAAAAGAGACCCAGTACTTC

V gene: TRBV2
J gene: TRBJ2-3
clone size: NA
D gene: TRBD2
CDR3 protein: CASSLSGGVGGDTQYF
CDR3 DNA: TGTGCCAGCAGCCTTAGCGGGGGAGTAGGAGGAGATACGCAGTATTTT

V gene: TRBV2
J gene: TRBJ2-2
clone size: NA
D gene: NA
CDR3 protein: CASRIDQNTGELFF
CDR3 DNA: TGTGCCAGCAGGATTGACCAGAACACCGGGGAGCTGTTTTTT

V gene: TRBV20-1
J gene: TRBJ2-7
clone size: NA
D gene: NA
CDR3 protein: CSAKLGYEQYF
CDR3 DNA: TGCAGTGCCAAACTAGGGTACGAGCAGTACTTC

V gene: TRBV19
J gene: TRBJ2-1
clone size: NA
D gene: NA
CDR3 protein: CATGLSSYNEQFF
CDR3 DNA: TGTGCCACCGGACTGAGCTCCTACAATGAGCAGTTCTTC

V gene: TRBV4-3
J gene: TRBJ1-1
clone size: NA
D gene: NA
CDR3 protein: CASSLERGTEAFF
CDR3 DNA: TGCGCCAGCAGCCTCGAGAGGGGCACTGAAGCTTTCTTT

V gene: TRBV6-6
J gene: TRBJ2-3
clone size: NA
D gene: NA
CDR3 protein: CASQLGDTQYF
CDR3 DNA: TGTGCCAGCCAGTTGGGAGATACGCAGTATTTT